This T cell receptor (beta chain) was sequenced during a study of metastatic and nonmetastatic thyroid tumors. Broader study findings: Patients with malignant thyroid tumors reportedly had significantly higher TCR beta diversity than those with benign nodules, in blood and tumor.

This CDR3 is built from 14 residues. CDR1 and CDR2 from the germline V gene are SNHLY and FYNNEI. The V end lost 6 bases, the J end lost 7 bases, and 16 bases lay between the germline ends. This clone ranks as medium-sized. Its antigen is still unknown. As handled by the study authors: Differences in CDR3 between clinicopathological groups were drawn on to build a classifier intended to discriminate distant-metastatic papillary thyroid cancer patients. TCRdb re-called the PCR reads with MiXCR. The V and J calls shown here were made by TCRdb, not taken from the authors' results. Of over 6,000 clones listed, approximately 30% are singletons. No treatment of any kind had been given to any patient before thyroid surgery.

The sequenced sample was adjacent normal tissue. The clonotype originates from a female donor with papillary thyroid cancer or a benign thyroid nodule (not recorded which). Some clones in this sample may be carry-over from other donors' samples. The rearrangement joins TRBV2 to TRBJ2-1; the D gene could be TRBD1 or TRBD2 (5 bases each). The CDR3 loop reads CASSPGRILNEQFF. The CDR3 region has the DNA TGTGCCAGCAGCCCGGGACGGATATTAAATGAGCAGTTCTTC.